The source of this T cell receptor beta chain is a study of brain metastases from non-small cell lung cancer. The study's findings and limits: Brain metastases shared most TCR repertoire with primaries, with sparse T cells. Fewer infiltrating T cells were found in brain metastases than primaries. T-cell clones appeared expanded in about two thirds of brain metastases relative to matched primary tumors.

In the case of this clone: Its target is unknown.

Germline values: CDR1 KGHSH, CDR2 LQKENI. CDR3 size: 14 residues. Trimming cost V 2 bases and J 6 bases; bases outside gene matches: 6. Sequencing used immunoSEQ multiplex PCR; TCRdb keeps in-frame clones, though not all of them. The sample consists of roughly 14,000 clones, roughly four fifths of them appearing once. The genes are TRBV18 and TRBJ1-1, with 7 bases aligning to TRBD1. The clonotype was recovered from a donor at least 40 years old with non-small cell lung cancer. Sequencing was done on a sample of primary lung tumor tissue. DNA of the CDR3: TGTGCCAGCTCACCAGAGAACAGGGGAGCTGAAGCTTTCTTT. It specifies CASSPENRGAEAFF.